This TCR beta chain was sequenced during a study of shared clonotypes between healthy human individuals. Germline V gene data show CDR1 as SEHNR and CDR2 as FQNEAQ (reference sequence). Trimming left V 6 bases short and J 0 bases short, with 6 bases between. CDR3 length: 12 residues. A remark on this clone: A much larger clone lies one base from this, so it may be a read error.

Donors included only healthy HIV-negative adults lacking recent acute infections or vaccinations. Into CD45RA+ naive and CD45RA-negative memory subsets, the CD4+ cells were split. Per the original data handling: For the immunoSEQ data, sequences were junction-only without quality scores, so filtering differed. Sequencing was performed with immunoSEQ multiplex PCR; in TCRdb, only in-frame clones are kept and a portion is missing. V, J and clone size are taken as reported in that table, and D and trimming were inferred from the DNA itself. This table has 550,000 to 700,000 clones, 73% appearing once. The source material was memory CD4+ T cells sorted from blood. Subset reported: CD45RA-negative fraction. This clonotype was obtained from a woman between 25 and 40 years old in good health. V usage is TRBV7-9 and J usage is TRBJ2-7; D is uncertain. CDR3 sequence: CASSGSSYEQYF. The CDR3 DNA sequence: TGTGCCAGCAGTGGTAGCTCCTACGAGCAGTACTTC.